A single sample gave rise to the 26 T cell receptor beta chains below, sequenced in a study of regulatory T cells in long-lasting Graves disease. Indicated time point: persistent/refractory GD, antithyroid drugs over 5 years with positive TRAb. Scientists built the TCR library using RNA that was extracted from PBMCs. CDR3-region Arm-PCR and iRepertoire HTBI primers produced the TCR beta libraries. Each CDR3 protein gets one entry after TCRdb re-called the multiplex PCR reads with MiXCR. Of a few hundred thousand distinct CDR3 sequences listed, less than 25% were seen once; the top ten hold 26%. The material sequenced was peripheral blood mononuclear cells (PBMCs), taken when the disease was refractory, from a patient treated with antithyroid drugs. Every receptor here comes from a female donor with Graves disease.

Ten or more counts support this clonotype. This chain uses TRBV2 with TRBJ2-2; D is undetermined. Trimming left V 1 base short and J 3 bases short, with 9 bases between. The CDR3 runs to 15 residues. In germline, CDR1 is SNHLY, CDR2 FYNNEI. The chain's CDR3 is CASSEGVLYTGELFF. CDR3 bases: TGTGCCAGCAGTGAAGGGGTATTATACACCGGGGAGCTGTTTTTT.

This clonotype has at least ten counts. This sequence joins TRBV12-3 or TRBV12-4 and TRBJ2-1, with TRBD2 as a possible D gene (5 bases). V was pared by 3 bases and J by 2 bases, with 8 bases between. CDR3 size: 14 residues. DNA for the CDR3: TGTGCCAGCAGTTTGAGGGTTGCCTACAATGAGCAGTTCTTC. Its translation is CASSLRVAYNEQFF.

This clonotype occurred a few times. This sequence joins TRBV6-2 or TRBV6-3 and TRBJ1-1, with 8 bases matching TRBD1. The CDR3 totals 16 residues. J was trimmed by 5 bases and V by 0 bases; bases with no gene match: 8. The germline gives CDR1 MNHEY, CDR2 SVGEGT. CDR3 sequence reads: CASSYSPQGARTEAFF. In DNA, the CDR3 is TGTGCCAGCAGTTACTCGCCCCAGGGGGCGCGAACTGAAGCTTTCTTT.

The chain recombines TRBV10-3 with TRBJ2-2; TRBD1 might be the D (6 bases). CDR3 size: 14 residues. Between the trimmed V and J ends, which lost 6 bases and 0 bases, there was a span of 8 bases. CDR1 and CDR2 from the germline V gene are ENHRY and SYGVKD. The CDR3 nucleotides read TGTGCCATCAGATGGACAGCGAACACCGGGGAGCTGTTTTTT. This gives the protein CAIRWTANTGELFF.

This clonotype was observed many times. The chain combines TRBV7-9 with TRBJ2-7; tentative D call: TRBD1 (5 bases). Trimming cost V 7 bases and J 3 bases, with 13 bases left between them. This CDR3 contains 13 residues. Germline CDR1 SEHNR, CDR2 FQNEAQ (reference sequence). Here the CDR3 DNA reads TGTGCCAGCACCACGTCAGGGATCTACGAGCAGTACTTC. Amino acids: CASTTSGIYEQYF.

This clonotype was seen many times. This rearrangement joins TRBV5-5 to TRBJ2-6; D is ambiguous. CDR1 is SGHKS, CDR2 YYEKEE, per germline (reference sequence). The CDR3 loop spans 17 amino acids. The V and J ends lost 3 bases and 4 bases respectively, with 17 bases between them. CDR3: CASSSQVVAYGANVLTF. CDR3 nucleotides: TGTGCCAGCAGCTCCCAGGTGGTGGCTTACGGGGCCAACGTCCTGACTTTC.

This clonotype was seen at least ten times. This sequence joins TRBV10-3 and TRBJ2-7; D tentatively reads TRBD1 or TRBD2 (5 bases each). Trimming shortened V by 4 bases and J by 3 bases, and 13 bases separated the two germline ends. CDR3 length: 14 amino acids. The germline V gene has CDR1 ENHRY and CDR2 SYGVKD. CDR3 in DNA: TGTGCCATCAGTGGGGCGGAGAGGGGCTACGAGCAGTACTTC. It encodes CAISGAERGYEQYF.

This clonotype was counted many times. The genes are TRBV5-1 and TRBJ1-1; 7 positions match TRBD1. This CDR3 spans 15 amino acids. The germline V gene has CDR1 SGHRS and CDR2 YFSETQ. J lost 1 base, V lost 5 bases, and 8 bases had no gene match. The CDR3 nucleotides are TGCGCCAGCAGAGGGAGTGAGGGGGCGAACACTGAAGCTTTCTTT. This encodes CASRGSEGANTEAFF.

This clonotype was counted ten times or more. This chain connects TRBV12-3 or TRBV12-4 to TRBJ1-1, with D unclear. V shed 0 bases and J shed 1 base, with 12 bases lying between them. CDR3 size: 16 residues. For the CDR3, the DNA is TGTGCCAGCAGTTTAGCGCGAAAACGGGCGAACACTGAAGCTTTCTTT. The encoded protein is CASSLARKRANTEAFF.

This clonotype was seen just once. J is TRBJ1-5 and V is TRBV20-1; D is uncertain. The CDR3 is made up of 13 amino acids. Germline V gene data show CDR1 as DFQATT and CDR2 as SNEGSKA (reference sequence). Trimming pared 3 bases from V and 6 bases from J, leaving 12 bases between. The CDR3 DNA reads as TGCAGTGCTAGCGCCGGGCCCGGTCAGCCCCAGCATTTT. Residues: CSASAGPGQPQHF.

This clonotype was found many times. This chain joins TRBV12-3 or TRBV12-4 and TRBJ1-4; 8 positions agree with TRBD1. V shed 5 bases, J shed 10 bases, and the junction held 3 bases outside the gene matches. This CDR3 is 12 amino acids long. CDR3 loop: CASSVGTGKLFF. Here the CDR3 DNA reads TGTGCCAGCAGTGTCGGGACAGGAAAACTGTTTTTT.

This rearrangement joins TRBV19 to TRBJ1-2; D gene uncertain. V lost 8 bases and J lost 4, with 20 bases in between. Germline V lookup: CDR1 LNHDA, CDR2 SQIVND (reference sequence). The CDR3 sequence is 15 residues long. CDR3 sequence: CASRLRPHSPYGYTF. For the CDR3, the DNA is TGTGCCAGTCGTTTACGGCCCCACTCCCCCTATGGCTACACCTTC.

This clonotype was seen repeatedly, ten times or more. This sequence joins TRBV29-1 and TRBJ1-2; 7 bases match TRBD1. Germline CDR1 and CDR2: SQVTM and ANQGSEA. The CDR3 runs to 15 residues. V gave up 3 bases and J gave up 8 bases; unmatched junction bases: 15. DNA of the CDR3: TGCAGCGTTGATGGGGCGGACAGGTCATACAAAGGCTACACCTTC. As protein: CSVDGADRSYKGYTF.

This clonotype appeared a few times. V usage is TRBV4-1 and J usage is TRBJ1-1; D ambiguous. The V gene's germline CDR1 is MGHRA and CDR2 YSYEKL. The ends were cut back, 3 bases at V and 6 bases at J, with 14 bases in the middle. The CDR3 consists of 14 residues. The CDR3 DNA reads TGCGCCAGCAGCCAGCGATTCGGGTTTGCTGAAGCTTTCTTT. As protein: CASSQRFGFAEAFF.

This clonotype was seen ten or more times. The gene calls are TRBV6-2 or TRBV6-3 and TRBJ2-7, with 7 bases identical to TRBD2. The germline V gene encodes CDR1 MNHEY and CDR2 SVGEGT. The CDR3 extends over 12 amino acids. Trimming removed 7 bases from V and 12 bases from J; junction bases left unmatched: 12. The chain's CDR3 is CASTPGPGGRYF. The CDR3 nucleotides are TGTGCCAGCACCCCCGGACCGGGAGGCCGGTACTTC.

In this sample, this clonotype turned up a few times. Written as DNA, the CDR3 is TGTGCCAGCAGCTTAGCCAGGGGGCTAGCCAAAAACATTCAGTACTTC. The encoded protein is CASSLARGLAKNIQYF. The chain recombines TRBV7-8 with TRBJ2-4; 8 bases are a match to TRBD1. The CDR3 contains 16 residues. V was clipped by 0 bases and J by 0 bases; unmatched bases: 1. Germline loops: CDR1 SGHVS, CDR2 FQNEAQ.

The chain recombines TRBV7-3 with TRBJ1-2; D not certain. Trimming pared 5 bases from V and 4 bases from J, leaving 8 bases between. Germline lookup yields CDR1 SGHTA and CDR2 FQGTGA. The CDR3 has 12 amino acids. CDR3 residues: CASSLPIYGYTF. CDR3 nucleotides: TGTGCCAGCAGCCTGCCGATCTATGGCTACACCTTC.

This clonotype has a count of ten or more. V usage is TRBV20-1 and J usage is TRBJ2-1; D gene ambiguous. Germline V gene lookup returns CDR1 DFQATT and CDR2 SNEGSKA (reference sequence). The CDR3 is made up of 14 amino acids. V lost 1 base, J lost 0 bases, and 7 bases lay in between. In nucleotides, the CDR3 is TGCAGTGCTAGAGGGACCCCCTCCTACAATGAGCAGTTCTTC. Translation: CSARGTPSYNEQFF.

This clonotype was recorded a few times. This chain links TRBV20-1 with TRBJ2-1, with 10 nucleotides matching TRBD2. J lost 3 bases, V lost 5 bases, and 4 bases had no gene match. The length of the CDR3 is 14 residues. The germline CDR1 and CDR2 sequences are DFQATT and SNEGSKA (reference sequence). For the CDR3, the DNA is TGCAGTGCTCCGACTAGCGGGCGCTACAATGAGCAGTTCTTC. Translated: CSAPTSGRYNEQFF.

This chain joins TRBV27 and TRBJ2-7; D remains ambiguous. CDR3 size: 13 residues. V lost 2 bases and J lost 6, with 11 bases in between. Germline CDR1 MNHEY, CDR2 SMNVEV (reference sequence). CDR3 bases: TGTGCCAGCAGTTTAAATGGCCTGTTCGAGCAGTACTTC. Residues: CASSLNGLFEQYF.

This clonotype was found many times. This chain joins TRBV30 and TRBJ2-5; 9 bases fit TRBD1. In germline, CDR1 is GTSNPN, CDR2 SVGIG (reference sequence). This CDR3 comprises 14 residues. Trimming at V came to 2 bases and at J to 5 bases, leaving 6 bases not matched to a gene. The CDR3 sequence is CAWSPGQGTETQYF. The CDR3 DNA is TGTGCCTGGAGTCCTGGACAGGGGACGGAGACCCAGTACTTC.

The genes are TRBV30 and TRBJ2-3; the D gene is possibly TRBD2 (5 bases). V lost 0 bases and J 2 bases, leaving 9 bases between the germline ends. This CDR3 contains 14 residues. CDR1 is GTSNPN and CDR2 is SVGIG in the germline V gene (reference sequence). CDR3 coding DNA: TGTGCCTGGAGTGTACAAGGACTCACAGATACGCAGTATTTT. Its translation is CAWSVQGLTDTQYF.

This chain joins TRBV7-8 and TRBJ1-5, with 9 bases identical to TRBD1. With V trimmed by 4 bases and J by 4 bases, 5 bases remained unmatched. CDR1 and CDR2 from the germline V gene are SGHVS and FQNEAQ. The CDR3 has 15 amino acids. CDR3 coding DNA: TGTGCCAGCAGCTCCCGGGACAGGGAAAATCAGCCCCAGCATTTT. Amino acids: CASSSRDRENQPQHF.

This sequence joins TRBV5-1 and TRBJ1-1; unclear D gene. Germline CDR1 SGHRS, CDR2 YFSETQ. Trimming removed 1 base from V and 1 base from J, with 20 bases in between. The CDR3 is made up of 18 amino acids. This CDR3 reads CASSLRAGRQVQNTEAFF. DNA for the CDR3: TGCGCCAGCAGCTTGAGGGCCGGGAGGCAAGTCCAGAACACTGAAGCTTTCTTT.

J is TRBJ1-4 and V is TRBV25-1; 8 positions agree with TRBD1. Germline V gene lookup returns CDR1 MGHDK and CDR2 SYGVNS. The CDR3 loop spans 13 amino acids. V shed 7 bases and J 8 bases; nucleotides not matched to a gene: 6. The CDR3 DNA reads TGTGCCAGCACGGACAGGGTATGGGAAAAACTGTTTTTT. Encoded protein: CASTDRVWEKLFF.

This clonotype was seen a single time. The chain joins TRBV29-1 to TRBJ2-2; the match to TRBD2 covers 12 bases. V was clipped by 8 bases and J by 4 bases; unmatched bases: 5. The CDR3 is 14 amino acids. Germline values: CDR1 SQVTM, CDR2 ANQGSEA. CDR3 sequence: CSMRTSGATGELFF. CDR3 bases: TGCAGCATGAGGACTAGCGGGGCCACCGGGGAGCTGTTTTTT.